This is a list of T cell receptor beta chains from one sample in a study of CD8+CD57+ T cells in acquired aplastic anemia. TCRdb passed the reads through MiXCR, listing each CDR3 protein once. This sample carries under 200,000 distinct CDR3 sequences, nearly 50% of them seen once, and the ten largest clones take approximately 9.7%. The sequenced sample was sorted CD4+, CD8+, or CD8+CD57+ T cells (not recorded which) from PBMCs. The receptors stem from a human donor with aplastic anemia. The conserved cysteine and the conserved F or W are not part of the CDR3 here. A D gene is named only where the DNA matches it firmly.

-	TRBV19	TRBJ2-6	ASSIGQGANVLT
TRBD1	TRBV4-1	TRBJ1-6	ASSPGQGEVNSPLH
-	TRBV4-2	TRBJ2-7	ASSQELALYEQY
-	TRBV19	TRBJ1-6	ASSSRDTRNSPLH
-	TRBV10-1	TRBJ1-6	ASSEFGSPLH
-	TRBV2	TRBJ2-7	ASSEYYEQY
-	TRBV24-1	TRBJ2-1	ATSDGNEQF
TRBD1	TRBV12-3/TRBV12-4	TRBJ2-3	ASSLRTGLSVFTDTQY
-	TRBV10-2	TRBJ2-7	ASGESGRLAEQY
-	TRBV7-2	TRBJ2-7	ASSLAGRRGDNEQY
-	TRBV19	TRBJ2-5	ASSTVKQETQY
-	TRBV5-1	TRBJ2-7	ASSFGVYSYEQY
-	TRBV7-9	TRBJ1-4	ASSFETTNEKLF
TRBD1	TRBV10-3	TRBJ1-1	ATTGGADTEAF
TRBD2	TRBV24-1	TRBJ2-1	ATSDPTGTSGRNANEQF
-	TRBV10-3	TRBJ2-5	AVGRNQETQY
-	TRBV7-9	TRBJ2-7	ASNRGTAYEQY
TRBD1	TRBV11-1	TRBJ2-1	ASRFQPQDRGNEQF
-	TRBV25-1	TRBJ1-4	ASSESGVIEKLF
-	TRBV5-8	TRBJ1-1	ASSLASRANTEAF
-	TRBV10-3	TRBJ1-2	ASRGPYGYT
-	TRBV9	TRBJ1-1	ASGKSNTEAF
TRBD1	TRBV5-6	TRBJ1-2	ASRVDRGLYGYT
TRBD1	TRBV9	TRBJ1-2	ASSPQAGGGAVYGYT
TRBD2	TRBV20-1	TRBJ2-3	SASTLGVAGVRDTQY
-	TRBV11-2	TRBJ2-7	ASSFQGSREQY
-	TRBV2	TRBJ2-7	ASSPGGGIYEQY
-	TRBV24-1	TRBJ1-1	ATSAGDTEAF
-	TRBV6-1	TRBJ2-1	ASSRQAPPYNEQF
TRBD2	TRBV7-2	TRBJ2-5	ASRGGGETQY
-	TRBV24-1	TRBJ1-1	AARGRGNTEAF
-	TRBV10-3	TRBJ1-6	AISDRTAGNSPLH
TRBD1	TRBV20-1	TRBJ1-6	SARRGRENNSPLH
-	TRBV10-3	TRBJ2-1	AISERETSYNEQF
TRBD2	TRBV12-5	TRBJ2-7	ASGLTGLVGYEQY
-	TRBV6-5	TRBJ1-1	ASSWVMQNTEAF
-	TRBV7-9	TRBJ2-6	ASSSSSGANVLT
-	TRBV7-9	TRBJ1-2	ASSLGVYYGYT
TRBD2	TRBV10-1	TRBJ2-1	ASRGTSPNEQF
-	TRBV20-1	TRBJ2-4	SAIRLSAVNIQY
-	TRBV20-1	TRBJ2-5	SSREREETQY
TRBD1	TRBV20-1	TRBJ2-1	SANDDRDQNEQF
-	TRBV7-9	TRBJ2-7	ASSLRPKSEQD
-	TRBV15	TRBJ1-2	ASSSIRGGAGYGYT
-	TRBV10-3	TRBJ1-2	ASRIGTWGVYGYT
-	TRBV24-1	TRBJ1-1	ATSGTGIANTEAF
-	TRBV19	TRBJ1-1	ASGEGNTEAF
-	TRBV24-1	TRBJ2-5	ATSDLAGPYQETQY
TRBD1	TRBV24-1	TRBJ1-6	ATSDPTPDRGYACSYNSPLH
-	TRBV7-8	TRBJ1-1	ASSLVEGEAF
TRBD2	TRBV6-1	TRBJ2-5	ASSVETSGRAQY
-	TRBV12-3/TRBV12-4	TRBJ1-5	ASSKQGSGNQPQH
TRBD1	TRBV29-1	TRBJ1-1	SVVSRGRTEAF
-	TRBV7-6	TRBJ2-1	ASSPSSGEQF
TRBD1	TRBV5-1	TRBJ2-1	ASSPDRALYNEQF
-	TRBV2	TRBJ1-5	ASSVGQPKNQPQH
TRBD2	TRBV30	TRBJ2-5	AWSVGLVIRETQY